This TCR beta chain appears in the sequencing data of a study of identifying expanded T cells in peripheral blood. Study-level points and caveats: Across healthy donors, higher total template counts meant significantly greater roughly 2-week count variance. Technical replicates showed around 1.1 changed clones; about two weeks around 15; four weeks 19.

The protocol was immunoSEQ multiplex PCR, while the TCRdb copy is restricted to in-frame clones and leaves out a portion. Found here are some 76,000 clones, approximately 87% of them singletons; the top ten hold more than 2.5%. As regards this clone: Its antigen is undetermined.

Collection occurred without any documented infections or immune events in donors. V shed 1 base and J shed 6 bases, with 13 bases lying between them. Germline values: CDR1 SQVTM, CDR2 ANQGSEA. CDR3 size: 14 residues. Sequences were obtained from blood. The V and J genes are TRBV29-1 and TRBJ1-5; D may be TRBD1 (5 bases). This receptor was identified in a person aged 18-70 years in good health. CDR3 protein: CSVEVGARGQPQHF. CDR3 nucleotides: TGCAGCGTTGAAGTAGGGGCGCGGGGTCAGCCCCAGCATTTT.